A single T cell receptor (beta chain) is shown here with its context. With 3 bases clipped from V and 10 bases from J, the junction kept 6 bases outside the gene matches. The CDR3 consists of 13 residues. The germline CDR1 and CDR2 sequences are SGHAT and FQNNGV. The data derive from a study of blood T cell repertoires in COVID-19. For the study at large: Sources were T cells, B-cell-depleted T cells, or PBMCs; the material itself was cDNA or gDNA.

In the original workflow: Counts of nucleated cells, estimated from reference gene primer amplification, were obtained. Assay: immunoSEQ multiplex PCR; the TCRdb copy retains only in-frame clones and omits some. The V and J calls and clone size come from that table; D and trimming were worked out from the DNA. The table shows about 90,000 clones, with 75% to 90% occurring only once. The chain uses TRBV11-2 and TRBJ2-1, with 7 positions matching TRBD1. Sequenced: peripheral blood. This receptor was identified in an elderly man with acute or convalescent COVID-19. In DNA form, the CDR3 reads TGTGCCAGCAGCTTCCAGGGGGTTAGGGAGCAGTTCTTC. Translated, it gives CASSFQGVREQFF.